This T cell receptor beta chain is drawn from a study of control samples from healthy donors and cancer patients. V lost 3 bases and J 0 bases, leaving 14 bases between the germline ends. The CDR3 spans 16 residues. Clones were read by immunoSEQ multiplex PCR, and TCRdb kept only the in-frame ones, dropping some. This sample has roughly 120,000 clones; about 93% occur once, and the top ten carry more than 2%. This sequence originates from a man in his thirties or forties in good health. The chain uses TRBV23-1 and TRBJ1-1, with D possibly being TRBD1 (6 bases). TRBV23-1 is reported as an ORF; its role is uncertain. The specimen sequenced was blood. DNA of the CDR3: TGCGCCAGCAGTCATCGGAACAGGGAGCTGAACACTGAAGCTTTCTTT. It is translated as CASSHRNRELNTEAFF.